The sequence of this T cell receptor (beta chain) was determined in a study of patients and donors after allogeneic stem cell transplantation. V gave up 0 bases and J gave up 0 bases, with 6 bases separating them. The CDR3 spans 14 residues. Germline CDR1 is SGDLS and CDR2 is YYNGEE. TCRdb passed the RT-PCR reads through MiXCR, listing each CDR3 protein once. The repertoire holds roughly 180,000 distinct CDR3 sequences, around two fifths seen once, with 33% in the top ten. The chain uses TRBV9 and TRBJ1-1; no clear D. The sample consisted of blood, either unsorted or a sorted T cell fraction (not recorded which). The receptor comes from a human donor who was either an allogeneic HSCT recipient or a stem cell or donor lymphocyte infusion donor (not recorded which). It is not recorded whose cells these are; they may come from a transplant donor. The chain's CDR3 is CASSVEEMNTEAFF. Written as DNA, the CDR3 is TGTGCCAGCAGCGTAGAAGAAATGAACACTGAAGCTTTCTTT.